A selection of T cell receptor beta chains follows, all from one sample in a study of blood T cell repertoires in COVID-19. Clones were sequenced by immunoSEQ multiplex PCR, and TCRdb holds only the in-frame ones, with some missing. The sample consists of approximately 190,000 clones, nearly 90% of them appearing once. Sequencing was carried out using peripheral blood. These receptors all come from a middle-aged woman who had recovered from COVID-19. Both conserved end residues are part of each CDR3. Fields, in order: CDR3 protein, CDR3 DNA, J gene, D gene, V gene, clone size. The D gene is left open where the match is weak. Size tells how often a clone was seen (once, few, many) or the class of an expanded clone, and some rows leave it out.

cdr3_aa: CASSLLRDSSYEQYF
cdr3_nt: TGCGCCAGCAGCTTGTTAAGGGACAGCTCCTACGAGCAGTACTTC
j_call: TRBJ2-7
d_call: TRBD1
v_call: TRBV5-1
clone_size: -

cdr3_aa: CASSRENRAHNSPLHF
cdr3_nt: TGTGCCAGCAGCCGAGAGAACAGGGCACATAATTCACCCCTCCACTTT
j_call: TRBJ1-6
d_call: -
v_call: TRBV7-3
clone_size: -

cdr3_aa: CASSTRGYEQYF
cdr3_nt: TGTGCCAGCAGTACAAGGGGCTACGAGCAGTACTTC
j_call: TRBJ2-7
d_call: -
v_call: TRBV5-6
clone_size: -

cdr3_aa: CASSESTGSDYGYTF
cdr3_nt: TGTGCCAGCAGTGAAAGTACCGGGTCCGATTATGGCTACACCTTC
j_call: TRBJ1-2
d_call: -
v_call: TRBV28
clone_size: -

cdr3_aa: CSALGGTQYF
cdr3_nt: TGCAGCGCCCTCGGGGGGACGCAGTATTTT
j_call: TRBJ2-3
d_call: TRBD2
v_call: TRBV29-1
clone_size: -

cdr3_aa: CASSWSGTGVNQPQHF
cdr3_nt: TGTGCCAGCAGTTGGTCCGGGACAGGGGTTAATCAGCCCCAGCATTTT
j_call: TRBJ1-5
d_call: TRBD1
v_call: TRBV6-6
clone_size: -

cdr3_aa: CASSQDLTSGYEQYF
cdr3_nt: TGTGCCAGCAGCCAAGATCTCACTAGCGGGTACGAGCAGTACTTC
j_call: TRBJ2-7
d_call: TRBD2
v_call: TRBV4-2
clone_size: -

cdr3_aa: CASSAGTGGYNEQFF
cdr3_nt: TGTGCCAGCAGTGCCGGGACAGGGGGGTACAATGAGCAGTTCTTC
j_call: TRBJ2-1
d_call: TRBD1
v_call: TRBV6-2/TRBV6-3
clone_size: -

cdr3_aa: CASSDGDSEAFF
cdr3_nt: TGTGCCAGCAGTGACGGGGACTCAGAAGCTTTCTTT
j_call: TRBJ1-1
d_call: -
v_call: TRBV6-4
clone_size: -

cdr3_aa: CASSSSTGAQETQYF
cdr3_nt: TGTGCCAGCTCATCGAGTACAGGGGCCCAAGAGACCCAGTACTTC
j_call: TRBJ2-5
d_call: TRBD1
v_call: TRBV18
clone_size: -

cdr3_aa: CASSFSVTDTQYF
cdr3_nt: TGTGCCAGCAGTTTTTCGGTCACAGATACGCAGTATTTT
j_call: TRBJ2-3
d_call: -
v_call: TRBV27
clone_size: -

cdr3_aa: CASSIETGLAGPREQFF
cdr3_nt: TGTGCCAGTAGTATAGAAACGGGACTAGCGGGCCCCAGGGAGCAGTTCTTC
j_call: TRBJ2-1
d_call: TRBD2
v_call: TRBV19
clone_size: -

cdr3_aa: CASSQGHGYGYTF
cdr3_nt: TGTGCCAGTAGTCAGGGGCACGGCTATGGCTACACCTTC
j_call: TRBJ1-2
d_call: -
v_call: TRBV19
clone_size: few

cdr3_aa: CASSQETLIGELFF
cdr3_nt: TGTGCCAGCAGCCAAGAAACTCTGATCGGGGAGCTGTTTTTT
j_call: TRBJ2-2
d_call: -
v_call: TRBV4-2
clone_size: -

cdr3_aa: CASSLAPPGLAGVSGANVLTF
cdr3_nt: TGTGCCAGCAGCTTAGCCCCTCCGGGACTAGCGGGAGTATCTGGGGCCAACGTCCTGACTTTC
j_call: TRBJ2-6
d_call: TRBD2
v_call: TRBV7-2
clone_size: -

cdr3_aa: CASRDRNSPLHF
cdr3_nt: TGTGCCAGCAGGGACAGGAATTCACCCCTCCACTTT
j_call: TRBJ1-6
d_call: TRBD1
v_call: TRBV28
clone_size: -

cdr3_aa: CASSPFGQVKDNEQFF
cdr3_nt: TGTGCCAGTAGCCCCTTCGGACAGGTAAAAGACAATGAGCAGTTCTTC
j_call: TRBJ2-1
d_call: TRBD1
v_call: TRBV19
clone_size: -

cdr3_aa: CASSLGQANYGYTF
cdr3_nt: TGCGCCAGCAGCTTGGGACAGGCGAACTATGGCTACACCTTC
j_call: TRBJ1-2
d_call: -
v_call: TRBV5-1
clone_size: -

cdr3_aa: CASSLAPASGLSGNEQFF
cdr3_nt: TGTGCCAGCAGCTTAGCGCCGGCTAGCGGGCTTTCGGGAAATGAGCAGTTCTTC
j_call: TRBJ2-1
d_call: TRBD2
v_call: TRBV7-6
clone_size: -

cdr3_aa: CASRLDRGSQYF
cdr3_nt: TGTGCCAGCAGACTAGATAGAGGGTCACAGTACTTC
j_call: TRBJ2-7
d_call: -
v_call: TRBV12-3/TRBV12-4
clone_size: once

cdr3_aa: CASSLGSGYNEQFF
cdr3_nt: TGTGCCAGCAGCTTGGGTAGCGGCTACAATGAGCAGTTCTTC
j_call: TRBJ2-1
d_call: -
v_call: TRBV5-6
clone_size: few

cdr3_aa: CASSRTSGSNEQFF
cdr3_nt: TGTGCCAGCTCAAGGACTAGCGGGAGCAATGAGCAGTTCTTC
j_call: TRBJ2-1
d_call: TRBD2
v_call: TRBV11-1
clone_size: -

cdr3_aa: CASSLLSGNTIYF
cdr3_nt: TGTGCCAGCAGCCTTCTTTCTGGAAACACCATATATTTT
j_call: TRBJ1-3
d_call: -
v_call: TRBV13
clone_size: -

cdr3_aa: CSGGQGSETQYF
cdr3_nt: TGCAGCGGCGGACAGGGGTCGGAGACCCAGTACTTC
j_call: TRBJ2-5
d_call: TRBD1
v_call: TRBV29-1
clone_size: -

cdr3_aa: CASKPRGSNQPQHF
cdr3_nt: TGTGCCAGCAAACCCAGGGGGAGCAATCAGCCCCAGCATTTT
j_call: TRBJ1-5
d_call: TRBD1
v_call: TRBV6-5
clone_size: once

cdr3_aa: CSVEGHVGAYNEQFF
cdr3_nt: TGCAGCGTTGAAGGACACGTCGGCGCCTACAATGAGCAGTTCTTC
j_call: TRBJ2-1
d_call: -
v_call: TRBV29-1
clone_size: -

cdr3_aa: CASSVPGQLNTEAFF
cdr3_nt: TGTGCCAGCAGCGTGCCGGGACAACTGAACACTGAAGCTTTCTTT
j_call: TRBJ1-1
d_call: -
v_call: TRBV6-5
clone_size: -

cdr3_aa: CASRNVGQAPTDTQYF
cdr3_nt: TGTGCCAGCAGGAACGTAGGACAGGCGCCCACAGATACGCAGTATTTT
j_call: TRBJ2-3
d_call: TRBD1
v_call: TRBV7-9
clone_size: -

cdr3_aa: CASRNGGGLNYEQYF
cdr3_nt: TGTGCCAGCAGAAATGGAGGTGGGCTCAACTACGAGCAGTACTTC
j_call: TRBJ2-7
d_call: -
v_call: TRBV27
clone_size: -

cdr3_aa: CASSYGRQGAEKLFF
cdr3_nt: TGTGCCAGCAGTTACGGGAGGCAGGGAGCTGAAAAACTGTTTTTT
j_call: TRBJ1-4
d_call: -
v_call: TRBV6-6
clone_size: once

cdr3_aa: CASSSLLAGAYNEQFF
cdr3_nt: TGTGCCAGCAGTTCCCTACTAGCGGGCGCCTACAATGAGCAGTTCTTC
j_call: TRBJ2-1
d_call: TRBD2
v_call: TRBV28
clone_size: -

cdr3_aa: CASSQGTGTNQPQHF
cdr3_nt: TGCGCCAGCAGCCAAGGGACAGGGACCAATCAGCCCCAGCATTTT
j_call: TRBJ1-5
d_call: TRBD1
v_call: TRBV4-3
clone_size: -

cdr3_aa: CATSDSGTRTSYNEQFF
cdr3_nt: TGTGCCACCAGTGACAGCGGCACCCGGACTAGCTACAATGAGCAGTTCTTC
j_call: TRBJ2-1
d_call: TRBD2
v_call: TRBV24-1
clone_size: -

cdr3_aa: CSVRGGVGEKLFF
cdr3_nt: TGCAGCGTTAGGGGTGGGGTTGGCGAAAAACTGTTTTTT
j_call: TRBJ1-4
d_call: -
v_call: TRBV29-1
clone_size: -

cdr3_aa: CASSLALAGGPPYEQYF
cdr3_nt: TGTGCCAGCAGCTTAGCACTAGCGGGAGGCCCTCCCTACGAGCAGTACTTC
j_call: TRBJ2-7
d_call: TRBD2
v_call: TRBV7-8
clone_size: once

cdr3_aa: CASSPPGTIGYDTQYF
cdr3_nt: TGTGCCAGCTCACCTCCAGGGACTATTGGTTATGATACGCAGTATTTT
j_call: TRBJ2-3
d_call: TRBD2
v_call: TRBV18
clone_size: -

cdr3_aa: CASSRTGTSGSSYEQYF
cdr3_nt: TGTGCCAGCAGCCGGACCGGGACTAGCGGGAGCTCCTACGAGCAGTACTTC
j_call: TRBJ2-7
d_call: TRBD2
v_call: TRBV5-8
clone_size: -

cdr3_aa: CASGLVLGLAGEGEQFF
cdr3_nt: TGTGCTAGTGGTTTGGTTCTTGGACTAGCGGGAGAAGGAGAGCAGTTCTTC
j_call: TRBJ2-1
d_call: TRBD2
v_call: TRBV12-5
clone_size: -